Listed below are T cell receptor beta chains from one sample, sequenced in a study of cytomegalovirus exposure and HLA in healthy donors. This table comes from immunoSEQ multiplex PCR, and its TCRdb copy is limited to in-frame clones, with some not included. The sample lists 90,000 to 150,000 clones; 60% to 85% were seen once. Sequencing was carried out using PBMCs. These receptors were collected from a woman aged 25 to 39 in good health and CMV-seropositive. CDR3s include the opening cysteine and the closing phenylalanine or tryptophan. The D gene is left open where the match is weak. Expanded clones are given a class, and other clones once, few, many or no size at all.

clone_size	v_call	j_call	d_call	cdr3_length	cdr3_aa	cdr3_nt
few	TRBV7-2	TRBJ2-6	.	15	CASSTAVTGANVLTF	TGTGCCAGCAGCACGGCGGTAACCGGGGCCAACGTCCTGACTTTC
few	TRBV9	TRBJ2-1	.	13	CASGGIQAHEQFF	TGTGCCAGCGGGGGCATACAAGCCCATGAGCAGTTCTTC
.	TRBV28	TRBJ2-4	.	15	CASSLTPFLKNIQYF	TGTGCCAGCAGTTTAACACCGTTCCTCAAAAACATTCAGTACTTC
once	TRBV19	TRBJ1-1	TRBD1	13	CATRQGGNTEAFF	TGTGCCACAAGACAGGGAGGGAACACTGAAGCTTTCTTT
few	TRBV14	TRBJ2-7	TRBD2	13	CASSRRGAYEQYF	TGTGCCAGCAGCCGGCGGGGGGCCTACGAGCAGTACTTC
.	TRBV9	TRBJ2-5	.	15	CASSVAAGDQETQYF	TGTGCCAGCAGCGTAGCGGCCGGAGACCAAGAGACCCAGTACTTC
.	TRBV5-1	TRBJ2-5	.	15	CASSLGLQGQETQYF	TGCGCCAGCAGCTTGGGACTACAGGGTCAGGAGACCCAGTACTTC
.	TRBV6-5	TRBJ2-3	.	14	CASSSVSGTDTQYF	TGTGCCAGCAGTTCGGTCAGCGGCACAGATACGCAGTATTTT
few	TRBV6-1	TRBJ2-6	.	16	CASSERLVSGANVLTF	TGTGCCAGCAGTGAACGTCTAGTCTCTGGGGCCAACGTCCTGACTTTC
.	TRBV4-3	TRBJ1-1	.	16	CASSQDSSGGNTEAFF	TGCGCCAGCAGCCAAGATTCGTCGGGGGGAAACACTGAAGCTTTCTTT
once	TRBV7-9	TRBJ2-7	TRBD1	15	CASGLVGTGGLEQYF	TGTGCCAGCGGACTTGTTGGGACAGGGGGCCTCGAGCAGTACTTC
.	TRBV27	TRBJ2-5	.	16	CASSLSGGRGGETQYF	TGTGCCAGCAGTTTATCGGGGGGCAGGGGAGGGGAGACCCAGTACTTC
.	TRBV10-3	TRBJ2-2	.	15	CAIAKVGANTGELFF	TGTGCCATCGCGAAGGTCGGGGCGAACACCGGGGAGCTGTTTTTT
.	TRBV10-3	TRBJ2-3	TRBD2	14	CATWRGANTDTQYF	TGTGCCACATGGCGGGGGGCGAACACAGATACGCAGTATTTT
.	TRBV4-1	TRBJ2-7	TRBD2	15	CASSQVASGSYEQYF	TGCGCCAGCAGCCAAGTGGCTAGCGGGTCCTACGAGCAGTACTTC
.	TRBV19	TRBJ1-1	TRBD1	14	CASSTRDRGRKAFF	TGTGCCAGTAGTACCCGGGACAGAGGGCGAAAAGCTTTCTTT
few	TRBV2	TRBJ2-7	TRBD1	20	CASSESSTGTGTYGPYEQYF	TGTGCCAGCAGTGAATCCTCAACCGGGACAGGGACATACGGTCCCTACGAGCAGTACTTC
.	TRBV9	TRBJ1-4	TRBD1	14	CASTSGTGGEKLFF	TGTGCCAGCACCTCCGGGACAGGAGGGGAAAAACTGTTTTTT
few	TRBV6-5	TRBJ1-6	TRBD1	13	CASTGQRSSPLHF	TGTGCCAGCACGGGACAGCGTTCTTCACCCCTCCACTTT
.	TRBV4-3	TRBJ2-1	TRBD1	16	CASSQEGQGFLGEQFF	TGCGCCAGCAGCCAAGAGGGACAGGGGTTTCTGGGGGAGCAGTTCTTC
.	TRBV30	TRBJ1-5	.	14	CAWSNTQRNQPQHF	TGTGCCTGGAGTAATACTCAGAGGAATCAGCCCCAGCATTTT
.	TRBV5-1	TRBJ1-4	.	14	CASSLGQLNEKLFF	TGCGCCAGCAGCTTGGGACAGTTGAATGAAAAACTGTTTTTT
once	TRBV29-1	TRBJ2-5	TRBD1	11	CSVNRGETQYF	TGCAGCGTAAACAGGGGTGAGACCCAGTACTTC
few	TRBV6-6	TRBJ2-7	.	14	CASSYSLSRGEQYF	TGTGCCAGCAGTTACTCCCTTTCGCGGGGCGAGCAGTACTTC
.	TRBV27	TRBJ2-5	TRBD1	15	CASSLGTGEQETQYF	TGTGCCAGCAGTTTAGGAACAGGGGAACAAGAGACCCAGTACTTC
.	TRBV7-2	TRBJ1-5	TRBD1	14	CASSPTGPNQPQHF	TGTGCCAGCAGCCCGACAGGGCCCAATCAGCCCCAGCATTTT
few	TRBV2	TRBJ1-4	.	11	CASSVRAELFF	TGTGCCAGCAGTGTGCGGGCTGAACTGTTTTTT
.	TRBV29-1	TRBJ1-1	.	12	CSVGQMNTEAFF	TGCAGCGTAGGACAAATGAACACTGAAGCTTTCTTT
.	TRBV7-6	TRBJ2-7	TRBD1	16	CASSSQGAGSSYEQYF	TGTGCCAGCAGCTCCCAGGGGGCAGGGAGCTCCTACGAGCAGTACTTC
.	TRBV5-1	TRBJ1-5	.	13	CASSLGGDQPQHF	TGCGCCAGCAGCTTGGGGGGGGATCAGCCCCAGCATTTT
.	TRBV5-1	TRBJ2-2	TRBD2	14	CASSQGTSMGELFF	TGCGCCAGCAGTCAAGGGACTAGCATGGGGGAGCTGTTTTTT
.	TRBV5-1	TRBJ2-5	.	13	CASSLFGQETQYF	TGCGCCAGCAGCTTGTTCGGCCAAGAGACCCAGTACTTC
.	TRBV27	TRBJ2-3	.	14	CASSWGGREDTQYF	TGTGCCAGCAGTTGGGGGGGCCGGGAAGATACGCAGTATTTT
.	TRBV28	TRBJ2-1	TRBD2	16	CASSPPGLAGYNEQFF	TGTGCCAGCAGTCCACCGGGACTAGCGGGCTACAATGAGCAGTTCTTC
once	TRBV7-8	TRBJ2-2	.	15	CASSLLGGGTGELFF	TGTGCCAGCAGCTTATTGGGGGGTGGCACCGGGGAGCTGTTTTTT
.	TRBV28	TRBJ2-2	TRBD2	16	CASSLLPAGGTGELFF	TGTGCCAGCAGTTTACTCCCAGCGGGGGGGACCGGGGAGCTGTTTTTT
once	TRBV9	TRBJ2-1	.	16	CASSVAAGLSYNEQFF	TGTGCCAGCAGCGTAGCGGCGGGGCTGTCCTACAATGAGCAGTTCTTC
.	TRBV19	TRBJ1-5	TRBD1	16	CASRNRDRGRGQPQHF	TGTGCCAGTAGAAATCGGGACAGGGGGCGAGGTCAGCCCCAGCATTTT
.	TRBV5-4	TRBJ2-5	.	15	CASSKGVEGQETQYF	TGTGCCAGCAGCAAGGGAGTGGAGGGGCAAGAGACCCAGTACTTC
.	TRBV14	TRBJ2-7	TRBD2	20	CASSQGFARTSGGQGYEQYF	TGTGCCAGCAGCCAAGGGTTCGCTCGGACTAGCGGGGGCCAGGGGTACGAGCAGTACTTC
.	TRBV15	TRBJ1-6	.	14	CATSRDRGWSPLHF	TGTGCCACCAGCAGAGATCGAGGGTGGTCACCCCTCCACTTT
.	TRBV5-8	TRBJ2-7	.	15	CASRWGLAESYEQYF	TGTGCCAGCAGATGGGGGCTAGCGGAATCCTACGAGCAGTACTTC
.	TRBV2	TRBJ2-1	TRBD2	15	CASIKTSGGYNEQFF	TGTGCCAGCATTAAGACTAGCGGGGGATACAATGAGCAGTTCTTC
few	TRBV4-3	TRBJ1-3	.	16	CASSQDIVSSGNTIYF	TGCGCCAGCAGCCAAGATATCGTCTCGTCTGGAAACACCATATATTTT
.	TRBV29-1	TRBJ2-5	TRBD2	13	CSVGPAGKGAQYF	TGCAGCGTTGGGCCAGCGGGGAAAGGGGCCCAGTACTTC
few	TRBV28	TRBJ1-6	TRBD1	14	CASSSTGWNSPLHF	TGTGCCAGCAGCTCGACAGGGTGGAATTCACCCCTCCACTTT
.	TRBV30	TRBJ1-4	TRBD1	14	CARGQGAANEKLFF	TGTGCCCGGGGACAGGGGGCAGCTAATGAAAAACTGTTTTTT
few	TRBV7-2	TRBJ2-3	TRBD1	12	CASSQDRGTQYF	TGTGCCAGCAGCCAGGACAGGGGTACGCAGTATTTT
once	TRBV6-5	TRBJ1-2	TRBD1	15	CASRNPGQGGYGYTF	TGTGCCAGCAGAAATCCGGGACAGGGGGGCTATGGCTACACCTTC
.	TRBV7-7	TRBJ2-1	.	14	CASSLLQDSNEQFF	TGTGCCAGCAGCTTACTACAGGATAGTAATGAGCAGTTCTTC
.	TRBV9	TRBJ2-1	TRBD2	15	CASSGRGGAGNEQFF	TGTGCCAGCAGCGGCCGGGGGGGGGCGGGGAATGAGCAGTTCTTC
.	TRBV5-6	TRBJ1-2	.	17	CASGSQRQTNLLYGYTF	TGTGCCAGCGGTAGCCAAAGACAGACGAATTTACTTTATGGCTACACCTTC
.	TRBV7-2	TRBJ2-1	.	16	CASSLRGRGTHNEQFF	TGTGCCAGCAGCTTAAGGGGTCGGGGGACCCACAATGAGCAGTTCTTC
once	TRBV28	TRBJ1-2	TRBD1	16	CASSTGGEPAGYGYTF	TGTGCCAGCAGCACAGGGGGCGAACCAGCGGGCTATGGCTACACCTTC
few	TRBV27	TRBJ2-5	TRBD2	14	CASSIAGLGETQYF	TGTGCCAGCAGTATAGCGGGGTTAGGGGAGACCCAGTACTTC
.	TRBV5-5	TRBJ2-7	TRBD1	15	CASSFGQGFNYEQYF	TGTGCCAGCAGCTTCGGACAGGGATTTAACTACGAGCAGTACTTC
once	TRBV9	TRBJ1-3	.	16	CASSFGPGESGNTIYF	.